Shown below are 27 T cell receptor beta chains from a single sample sequenced in a study of blood T cell repertoires in COVID-19. Clones were read by immunoSEQ multiplex PCR, and TCRdb kept only the in-frame ones, dropping some. The profile shows roughly 63,000 clones, 70% to 85% of them singletons. The specimen was peripheral blood. Receptors originate from a human donor in a cohort sampled during active COVID-19.

The DNA of the CDR3 is TGCGCCAGCAGCTCAGACACCCATATCAGCACAGATACGCAGTATTTT. Its translation is CASSSDTHISTDTQYF. The chain links TRBV5-1 to TRBJ2-3; D call uncertain. The CDR3 loop spans 16 amino acids. Trimming took 3 bases from V and 0 from J, leaving 14 bases between them. Germline values: CDR1 SGHRS, CDR2 YFSETQ.

The chain recombines TRBV18 with TRBJ2-7; TRBD1 is a possible D gene (6 bases). The CDR3 loop spans 15 amino acids. Deletions cut 1 base from V and 3 bases from J, with 13 bases between. Germline V gene sequence: CDR1 KGHSH, CDR2 LQKENI. This CDR3 is CASSPLPGVDYEQYF. Written as DNA, the CDR3 is TGTGCCAGCTCACCACTTCCAGGGGTAGACTACGAGCAGTACTTC.

This clone was counted once. The chain joins TRBV7-8 to TRBJ1-4; the D is unclear. Germline assignment: CDR1 SGHVS and CDR2 FQNEAQ. Between the trimmed V and J ends, which lost 2 bases and 4 bases, there was a span of 8 bases. The CDR3 contains 14 residues. Written as DNA, the CDR3 is TGTGCCAGCAGCTTAAGACTGGATAATGAAAAACTGTTTTTT. This encodes CASSLRLDNEKLFF.

This chain joins TRBV12-3 or TRBV12-4 and TRBJ2-1; the D gene is possibly TRBD1 (5 bases). V was cut by 5 bases and J by 0 bases, with 5 bases left in between. The CDR3 runs to 13 residues. CDR3 in DNA: TGTGCCAGCAGTGACAGCTCCTACAATGAGCAGTTCTTC. Amino acids: CASSDSSYNEQFF.

This clone came up once. This chain's CDR3 is CASSRVGGSPGGDTQYF. The CDR3 region has the DNA TGTGCCAGCAGCAGAGTAGGAGGGAGCCCCGGGGGAGATACGCAGTATTTT. This chain links TRBV3-1 (or the pseudogene TRBV3-2) with TRBJ2-3; D possibly corresponds to TRBD2 (6 bases). CDR3 length equals 17 residues. Germline CDR1 reads LGHDT; CDR2 reads YNNKEL (reference sequence). Between the trimmed V and J ends, which lost 5 bases and 5 bases, there was a span of 23 bases.

This chain joins TRBV4-1 and TRBJ2-7; D may be TRBD2 (5 bases). The CDR3 runs 16 residues. Germline CDR1 and CDR2: MGHRA and YSYEKL. V dropped 0 bases and J dropped 3 bases, with 15 bases sitting between them. The CDR3 sequence: CASSQDRGEGSYEQYF. CDR3 DNA: TGCGCCAGCAGCCAAGATAGAGGTGAGGGTAGCTACGAGCAGTACTTC.

This chain uses TRBV7-9 with TRBJ1-2; 7 nucleotides align to TRBD1. J lost 3 bases, V lost 4 bases, and 5 bases had no gene match. The CDR3 is 14 residues long. Germline-derived CDR1 and CDR2 are SEHNR and FQNEAQ (reference sequence). CDR3 bases: TGTGCCAGCAGCTCCCAACAGGGGTACTATGGCTACACCTTC. As protein: CASSSQQGYYGYTF.

The rearrangement uses TRBV7-6 and TRBJ1-1; D is uncertain. CDR1 is SGHVS and CDR2 is FNYEAQ in the germline V gene. Between the trimmed V and J ends, which lost 3 bases and 1 base, there was a span of 12 bases. There are 15 residues in the CDR3. The CDR3 sequence: CASSLINGPNTEAFF. Here the CDR3 DNA reads TGTGCCAGCAGCTTGATTAATGGCCCGAACACTGAAGCTTTCTTT.

J is TRBJ2-1 and V is TRBV6-6; perhaps TRBD2 as D (5 bases). Germline CDR1 and CDR2: MNHNY and SVGAGI (reference sequence). The ends were cut back, 5 bases at V and 14 bases at J, with 13 bases in the middle. This CDR3 comprises 11 residues. The CDR3 here is CASSLPGIKFF. The CDR3 DNA follows: TGTGCCAGCAGTCTCCCGGGGATAAAGTTCTTC.

This clone was counted only a few times. The chain links TRBV4-1 to TRBJ2-3, with a tentative D call TRBD2 (6 bases). V lost 5 bases and J 6 bases, leaving 15 bases between the germline ends. The CDR3 contains 14 residues. Germline CDR1 is MGHRA and CDR2 is YSYEKL. This CDR3 reads CASSDTPGLDTQYF. As DNA, the CDR3 is TGCGCCAGCAGCGACACACCGGGACTTGATACGCAGTATTTT.

The chain uses TRBV19 and TRBJ2-5; 7 positions match TRBD1. V shed 6 bases, J shed 5 bases, and the junction held 12 bases outside the gene matches. The CDR3 extends over 15 amino acids. From germline, CDR1 is LNHDA and CDR2 SQIVND (reference sequence). Here the CDR3 DNA reads TGTGCCAGTAGGGCTACAGGGGTAAGTGTCGAGACCCAGTACTTC. Translating gives CASRATGVSVETQYF.

The chain couples TRBV6-2 or TRBV6-3 to TRBJ2-7, with D possibly TRBD1 on 5 matching bases. The length of the CDR3 is 16 residues. Germline V gives CDR1 MNHEY, CDR2 SVGEGT. V was cut by 5 bases and J by 3 bases, with 20 bases left in between. The CDR3 bases are TGTGCCAGCAGTCCGGCCGACAGTTCCCCCCTCTACGAGCAGTACTTC. This encodes CASSPADSSPLYEQYF.

This sequence joins TRBV4-1 and TRBJ2-1; TRBD2 agrees at 16 bases. This CDR3 contains 19 residues. After removal of 3 bases from V and 5 bases from J, the junction contained 10 bases not matched to a gene. Per the germline V gene, CDR1 is MGHRA and CDR2 is YSYEKL. DNA for the CDR3: TGCGCCAGCAGCCAGTATTACGGGACTAGCGGGGGGGAGCACAATGAGCAGTTCTTC. Residues: CASSQYYGTSGGEHNEQFF.

V usage is TRBV15 and J usage is TRBJ2-5; TRBD1 is a possible D gene (6 bases). The CDR3 is 14 amino acids. The V gene lost 0 bases and the J gene lost 7 bases, with 12 bases spanning the gap. Germline V gene data show CDR1 as LNHNV and CDR2 as YYDKDF (reference sequence). The CDR3 region is CATSRDWTVGTQYF. DNA for the CDR3: TGTGCCACCAGCAGAGACTGGACAGTCGGGACCCAGTACTTC.

The genes are TRBV9 and TRBJ2-2; no definite D call. Trimming cost V 0 bases and J 4 bases, with 4 bases left between them. The CDR3 consists of 13 residues. CDR1 and CDR2 (germline): SGDLS, YYNGEE. CDR3: CASSVGVTGELFF. In DNA, the CDR3 is TGTGCCAGCAGCGTAGGAGTCACCGGGGAGCTGTTTTTT. Using reference TRBV9 and TRBJ2-2 for the parts outside the CDR3, the full variable domain is DSGVTQTPKHLITATGQRVTLRCSPRSGDLSVYWYQQSLDQGLQFLIQYYNGEERAKGNILERFSAQQFPDLHSELNLSSLELGDSALYFCASSVGVTGELFFGEGSRLTVL.

The chain joins TRBV6-2 or TRBV6-3 to TRBJ2-1, with D perhaps matching TRBD2 (5 bases). V lost 2 bases and J 3 bases, leaving 5 bases between the germline ends. The CDR3 is made up of 13 amino acids. In germline, CDR1 is MNHEY, CDR2 SVGEGT. CDR3 coding DNA: TGTGCCAGCAGTTACCGGGACTACAATGAGCAGTTCTTC. Translation gives CASSYRDYNEQFF.

The rearrangement links TRBV5-1 to TRBJ2-7; TRBD1 might be the D (9 bases). The CDR3 is made up of 15 amino acids. Germline CDR1 is SGHRS and CDR2 is YFSETQ. Trimming stripped 4 bases from V and 3 bases from J, with 17 bases between. CDR3 residues: CASSPGGTGRYEQYF. CDR3 sequence (DNA): TGCGCCAGCAGCCCGGGGGGGACAGGGCGCTACGAGCAGTACTTC.

J is TRBJ2-7 and V is TRBV10-3; 7 bases are a match to TRBD2. The length of the CDR3 is 15 residues. Per germline, CDR1 ENHRY and CDR2 SYGVKD. V lost 1 base and J lost 6; bases outside the gene matches: 9. The CDR3 DNA reads as TGTGCCATCAGTGAGTACGGGGGAGGGCGGAGCGAGCAGTACTTC. Translation: CAISEYGGGRSEQYF.

The V and J genes are TRBV14 and TRBJ2-2; no definite D call. The CDR3 runs to 15 residues. With 2 bases removed from V and 5 bases from J, the gap between germline ends came to 12 bases. Germline CDR1 SGHDN, CDR2 FVKESK. The CDR3 protein is CASSQKYLRTGELFF. CDR3 in DNA: TGTGCCAGCAGCCAAAAATACCTGAGGACCGGGGAGCTGTTTTTT.

The CDR3 loop is CASSFGPGTGGAREKLFF. As DNA, the CDR3 is TGTGCCAGCAGCTTTGGGCCCGGGACAGGGGGCGCCCGGGAAAAACTGTTTTTT. The V call is TRBV5-4, the J call TRBJ1-4, with 12 bases identical to TRBD1. The CDR3 length is 18 residues. The germline V gene has CDR1 SGHNT and CDR2 YYREEE (reference sequence). J lost 8 bases, V lost 2 bases, and 13 bases had no gene match.

The V call is TRBV4-1, the J call TRBJ2-5; no clear D gene. The CDR3 is 16 amino acids. Germline V gene lookup returns CDR1 MGHRA and CDR2 YSYEKL. V was cut by 0 bases and J by 4 bases, with 15 bases left in between. CDR3 nucleotide sequence: TGCGCCAGCAGCCAAGATCTTTCGAGCTTGCGAGAGACCCAGTACTTC. Translation gives CASSQDLSSLRETQYF.

This clone occurred a few times. V is TRBV6-5 and J is TRBJ2-7; TRBD1 matches 7 bases. V dropped 5 bases and J dropped 6; count of bases not matched to a gene: 13. Germline V gene lookup returns CDR1 MNHEY and CDR2 SVGAGI. CDR3 size: 15 residues. The CDR3 region has the DNA TGTGCCAGCAGTAAAACAGGGGCAGGGGCCTCCGAGCAGTACTTC. Translated: CASSKTGAGASEQYF.

The rearrangement joins TRBV5-1 to TRBJ2-5; maybe TRBD2 (6 bases). Germline loops: CDR1 SGHRS, CDR2 YFSETQ. Trimming left V 0 bases short and J 2 bases short, with 8 bases between. The CDR3 contains 14 residues. CDR3 amino acids: CASSLGTKQETQYF. The CDR3 coding sequence is TGCGCCAGCAGCTTGGGGACTAAGCAAGAGACCCAGTACTTC.

The chain combines TRBV7-8 with TRBJ2-7; a weak D match, TRBD2 (6 bases). The CDR3 extends over 17 amino acids. V was cut by 4 bases and J by 7 bases, with 26 bases left in between. CDR1 and CDR2 from the germline V gene are SGHVS and FQNEAQ. The CDR3 DNA reads as TGTGCCAGCAGCTCATGGCCCCTTGGCGGGGCCCGGCAAGAGCAGTACTTC. This translates into CASSSWPLGGARQEQYF.

J is TRBJ2-7 and V is TRBV27; D is unclear. V lost 3 bases and J lost 5, with 17 bases in between. CDR1 is MNHEY and CDR2 is SMNVEV in the germline V gene (reference sequence). This CDR3 spans 15 amino acids. CDR3 DNA: TGTGCCAGCAGTTTTTTTTGGGCCCGATTAGACGAGCAGTACTTC. Translating it yields CASSFFWARLDEQYF.

This chain joins TRBV7-2 and TRBJ1-1, with D possibly being TRBD1 (6 bases). The germline V gene encodes CDR1 SGHTA and CDR2 FQGNSA. V lost 5 bases, J lost 4 bases, and 11 bases lay in between. The CDR3 consists of 13 residues. The CDR3 bases are TGTGCCAGCAGCCACCAGGGGCGCACTGAAGCTTTCTTT. This codes for CASSHQGRTEAFF.

The DNA for the CDR3 is TGTGCCAGCAGGAAAGCGGGGGGGGATATTGGCTACACCTTC. Protein sequence: CASRKAGGDIGYTF. This sequence joins TRBV6-6 and TRBJ1-2, with D perhaps TRBD1 (5 bases). Germline V CDR1 and CDR2: MNHNY, SVGAGI (reference sequence). The V end lost 6 bases, the J end lost 7 bases, and 18 bases lay between the germline ends. There are 14 residues in the CDR3.